This T cell receptor (beta chain) stems from a study of shared clonotypes between healthy human individuals. Trimming took 6 bases from V and 1 from J; bases not matched to a gene: 3. The CDR3 runs 15 residues. CDR1 MNHEY and CDR2 SVGAGI come from the germline V gene. Into CD45RA+ naive and CD45RA-negative memory subsets, the CD4+ cells were split. The table came from immunoSEQ multiplex PCR; TCRdb's copy has only in-frame clones and leaves some out. This table holds about 2.4 million clones, about 92% found once. The receptor was derived from a man between 18 and 29 years old in good health. Sequenced input: naive CD4+ T cells sorted from blood. Subset denoted: CD45RA+ positively selected. V and J are TRBV6-5 and TRBJ2-2; 9 positions agree with TRBD1. CDR3 residues: CASSYRGLNTGELFF. The CDR3 region has the DNA TGTGCCAGCAGCTACAGGGGGCTGAACACCGGGGAGCTGTTTTTT.